This T cell receptor (beta chain) derives from a study of control samples from healthy donors and cancer patients. TCRdb keeps only in-frame clones here, not all; method: immunoSEQ multiplex PCR. The sample shows about 49,000 clones, roughly 85% of them seen only once. From germline, CDR1 is SGHAT and CDR2 FQNNGV. J gave up 5 bases and V 5 bases, and 8 bases lay outside the gene matches. The CDR3 totals 14 residues. The sample consisted of PBMCs. The receptor comes from a woman aged 50 to 60 with lung cancer. The chain carries TRBV11-2 and TRBJ1-1; 7 nucleotides line up with TRBD1. The CDR3 is CASSLSGGATEAFF. The CDR3 bases are TGTGCCAGCAGCCTCTCAGGGGGGGCAACTGAAGCTTTCTTT.